What follows is one TCR beta chain and its context. The antigen remains undetermined. Within the sample, other DNA sequences also encode this same CDR3. This sample is part of a study of shared clonotypes between healthy human individuals. The overall study: CD4 naive and CD4 memory each took three plates per donor, while CD8 naive took two and CD8 memory one.

V lost 4 bases to trimming and J lost 4 bases, with 10 bases between them. The germline gives CDR1 SQVTM, CDR2 ANQGSEA. This CDR3 region has 12 residues. The assay was run at deep level. The data were produced by immunoSEQ multiplex PCR, yet TCRdb's version contains in-frame clones alone and is incomplete. The sample has approximately 1,000,000 clones, around 78% seen once; the top ten hold approximately 0.56%. The study, taken as a whole, reports: In contrast to clonotypes shared by all four donors, non-shared clonotypes had lower generation probabilities.

The TCR was taken from a man aged 18-30 years in good health. Some clones in this sample may be carry-over from other donors' samples. The chain joins TRBV29-1 to TRBJ1-2; possibly TRBD1 for D (5 bases). Sequenced material: memory CD4+ T cells from PBMCs. Sample subset: CD45RA-negative fraction. The CDR3: CSVGGTAYGYTF. Written as DNA, the CDR3 is TGCAGCGTTGGCGGGACGGCCTATGGCTACACCTTC.